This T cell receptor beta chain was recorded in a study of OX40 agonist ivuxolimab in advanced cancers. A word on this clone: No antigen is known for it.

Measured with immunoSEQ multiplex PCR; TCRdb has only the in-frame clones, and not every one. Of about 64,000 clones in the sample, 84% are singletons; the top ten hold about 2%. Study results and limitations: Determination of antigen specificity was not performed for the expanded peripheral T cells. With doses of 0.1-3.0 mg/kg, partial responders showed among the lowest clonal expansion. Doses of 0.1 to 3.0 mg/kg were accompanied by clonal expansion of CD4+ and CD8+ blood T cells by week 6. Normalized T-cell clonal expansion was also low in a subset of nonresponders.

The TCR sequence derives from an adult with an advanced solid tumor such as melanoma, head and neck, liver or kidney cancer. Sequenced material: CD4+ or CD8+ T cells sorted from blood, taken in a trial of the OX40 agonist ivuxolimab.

The CDR3 loop is CASSVAASGVLSSYEQYF. DNA of the CDR3: TGTGCCAGCAGCGTAGCAGCTAGCGGGGTACTGAGCTCCTACGAGCAGTACTTC. The chain recombines TRBV9 with TRBJ2-7, with TRBD2 matching over 9 bases. After removal of 0 bases from V and 0 bases from J, the junction contained 10 bases not matched to a gene. Germline V CDR1 and CDR2: SGDLS, YYNGEE. The CDR3 runs to 18 residues.